The 14 T cell receptor beta chains in this list originate from one sample, sequenced in a study of blood T cell repertoires in COVID-19. Repertoires were generated with immunoSEQ multiplex PCR, while TCRdb's copy carries only in-frame clones and drops some. The table has about 110,000 clones, roughly four fifths seen once. The sequencing sample was made of peripheral blood. Every receptor here comes from a woman in her sixties or seventies with acute or convalescent COVID-19.

This clone was found a few times. The chain is built from TRBV29-1 and TRBJ2-7; 9 bases are shared with TRBD1. The junction had 8 bases not matched to a gene; V was cut back by 6 bases and J by 5 bases. The CDR3 has 13 residues. The germline V gene has CDR1 SQVTM and CDR2 ANQGSEA. DNA of the CDR3: TGCAGCGTCCCCTTGGGACAGGGAGACGAGCAGTACTTC. Translated, it gives CSVPLGQGDEQYF.

The chain recombines TRBV28 with TRBJ2-3, with TRBD2 matching over 14 bases. The CDR3 consists of 15 residues. CDR1 and CDR2 from the germline V gene are MDHEN and SYDVKM. The junction had 3 bases not matched to a gene; V was cut back by 5 bases and J by 5 bases. CDR3 region: CASSRLAGGGDTQYF. In nucleotides, the CDR3 is TGTGCCAGCAGTAGACTAGCGGGAGGGGGAGATACGCAGTATTTT.

Points on this clone: At one end the junction does not follow the germline gene, possibly because of a read error. The chain links TRBV6-5 to TRBJ1-2; D may be TRBD1 (6 bases). CDR1 MNHEY and CDR2 SVGAGI come from the germline V gene. The CDR3 length is 15 residues. Written as DNA, the CDR3 is TGTGCCAGCAGTGACTCTCCGACAGGACTCTATGGCTACACCTTC. Translating gives CASSDSPTGLYGYTF.

The chain recombines TRBV10-3 with TRBJ2-5, with D possibly matching TRBD2 (6 bases). With 4 bases removed from V and 5 bases from J, the gap between germline ends came to 14 bases. Germline V gene lookup returns CDR1 ENHRY and CDR2 SYGVKD. The CDR3 length is 14 residues. Here the CDR3 reads CAISVAGSEETQYF. In DNA form, the CDR3 reads TGTGCCATCAGTGTGGCGGGATCAGAGGAGACCCAGTACTTC.

The chain employs TRBV27 and TRBJ2-7; D gene unclear. Trimming removed 5 bases at V and 2 bases at J, with 16 bases between. Germline V gene lookup returns CDR1 MNHEY and CDR2 SMNVEV (reference sequence). The length of the CDR3 is 15 residues. The CDR3 DNA sequence: TGTGCCAGCAGTAACCCCAAGCTCCCCCCCTACGAGCAGTACTTC. This codes for CASSNPKLPPYEQYF.

The rearrangement uses TRBV6-6 and TRBJ2-7, with TRBD2 matching over 12 bases. This CDR3 contains 15 residues. V trimming: 3 bases; J trimming: 2 bases; junction bases outside the gene matches: 2. Germline values: CDR1 MNHNY, CDR2 SVGAGI (reference sequence). The CDR3 DNA sequence: TGTGCCAGCAGTTATCGACTAGCGGGGGCCTACGAGCAGTACTTC. Amino acids: CASSYRLAGAYEQYF.

V usage is TRBV7-2 and J usage is TRBJ1-2, with D unresolved. The germline V and J ends were trimmed by 0 bases and 6 bases, with 14 bases remaining between them. The CDR3 has 15 amino acids. Germline V gene data show CDR1 as SGHTA and CDR2 as FQGNSA. CDR3: CASSLARLGGNGYTF. For the CDR3, the DNA is TGTGCCAGCAGCTTAGCTCGACTTGGCGGGAATGGCTACACCTTC.

This clone has only a few counts. The V and J genes are TRBV6-6 and TRBJ1-1; D remains unclear. The CDR3 is made up of 13 amino acids. In germline, CDR1 is MNHNY, CDR2 SVGAGI (reference sequence). Trimming took off 5 bases at V and 0 bases at J, with 7 bases between the two ends. DNA for the CDR3: TGTGCCAGCAGTACTAGGGTGAACACTGAAGCTTTCTTT. This translates into CASSTRVNTEAFF.

Note on this clone: Other DNA sequences in the same sample also yield this CDR3. The chain links TRBV18 to TRBJ2-5; 14 nucleotides align to TRBD2. Germline V lookup: CDR1 KGHSH, CDR2 LQKENI. This CDR3 is built from 16 residues. Trimming took 6 bases from V and 0 from J; bases not matched to a gene: 3. The CDR3 DNA reads TGTGCCAGCTCTCTGGGACTAGCGGGGGACCAAGAGACCCAGTACTTC. Translation: CASSLGLAGDQETQYF.

The chain is built from TRBV5-1 and TRBJ2-1; 8 bases are a match to TRBD2. From germline, CDR1 is SGHRS and CDR2 YFSETQ. This CDR3 spans 16 amino acids. The ends lost 7 bases at V and 0 bases at J; junction bases unmatched: 9. The CDR3 spells CASAPGGSASYNEQFF. The CDR3 region has the DNA TGCGCCAGCGCCCCGGGAGGGTCGGCCTCCTACAATGAGCAGTTCTTC.

The genes are TRBV11-3 and TRBJ1-1; D unresolved. This CDR3 is built from 13 residues. CDR1 SGHNT and CDR2 YENEEA come from the germline V gene. Trimming removed 3 bases at V and 1 base at J, with 6 bases between. Written as DNA, the CDR3 is TGTGCCAGCAGCTTCCAACAGAACACTGAAGCTTTCTTT. Its translation: CASSFQQNTEAFF.

In its sample, this clone was seen a few times. The chain employs TRBV5-1 and TRBJ2-1; D perhaps matches TRBD2 (7 bases). V lost 0 bases, J lost 4 bases, and 20 bases lay in between. Germline V lookup: CDR1 SGHRS, CDR2 YFSETQ. The CDR3 has 18 residues. CDR3 DNA: TGCGCCAGCAGCTTGGAACGGGGGGCCGCTTTGCAGTACAATGAGCAGTTCTTC. Its translation: CASSLERGAALQYNEQFF.

This clone was seen a handful of times. The CDR3 sequence: CASSIPLPHGGRAGNEQFF. The CDR3, as DNA: TGTGCCAGCAGCATCCCATTGCCTCATGGCGGGAGGGCCGGTAATGAGCAGTTCTTC. The V and J genes are TRBV5-4 and TRBJ2-1; 9 bases match TRBD2. The germline gives CDR1 SGHNT, CDR2 YYREEE (reference sequence). There are 19 residues in the CDR3. The J segment lost 7 bases and the V segment lost 4 bases, leaving 21 bases of the junction unmatched.

The V and J genes are TRBV6-5 and TRBJ1-5, with 8 bases identical to TRBD1. Germline lookup yields CDR1 MNHEY and CDR2 SVGAGI. After removal of 7 bases from V and 4 bases from J, the junction contained 6 bases not matched to a gene. This CDR3 is 14 amino acids long. In DNA form, the CDR3 reads TGTGCCAGCATTTTAACAGGGGGTAATCAGCCCCAGCATTTT. Translated: CASILTGGNQPQHF.